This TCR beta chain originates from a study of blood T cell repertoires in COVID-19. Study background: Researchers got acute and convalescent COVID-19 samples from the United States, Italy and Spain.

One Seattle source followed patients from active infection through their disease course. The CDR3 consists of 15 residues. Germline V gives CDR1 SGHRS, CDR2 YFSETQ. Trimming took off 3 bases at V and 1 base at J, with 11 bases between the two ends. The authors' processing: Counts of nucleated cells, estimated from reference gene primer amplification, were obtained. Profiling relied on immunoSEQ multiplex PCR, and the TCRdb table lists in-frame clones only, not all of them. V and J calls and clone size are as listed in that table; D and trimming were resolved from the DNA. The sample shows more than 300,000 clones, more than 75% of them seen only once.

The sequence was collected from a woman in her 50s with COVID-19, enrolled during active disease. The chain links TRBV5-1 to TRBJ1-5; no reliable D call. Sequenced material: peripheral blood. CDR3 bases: TGCGCCAGCAGCTCAGGCGTCGGAAGCAATCAGCCCCAGCATTTT. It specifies CASSSGVGSNQPQHF.